This TCR beta chain emerged from a study of T cells in narcolepsy. Study findings and constraints: Same-patient CSF and blood CD4+ T cell clonotypes included HCRT-specific and TRIB2-specific autoreactive ones.

About this clone itself: Its target is unknown.

The ends were cut back, 3 bases at V and 2 bases at J, with 8 bases in the middle. This CDR3 has 13 amino acids. Germline V lookup: CDR1 MDHEN, CDR2 SYDVKM. Using immunoSEQ multiplex PCR, the repertoire was profiled, and TCRdb retains in-frame clones only, with some absent. The data contain tens of thousands of clones, roughly 83% of them singletons. This clonotype was obtained from a human donor with narcolepsy. Input material: CD45RA- memory CD4+ T cells from PBMCs. The gene calls are TRBV28 and TRBJ2-7; D may match TRBD1 or TRBD2 (5 bases each). The CDR3: CASSLGPTYEQYF. Here the CDR3 DNA reads TGTGCCAGCAGTTTGGGACCGACCTACGAGCAGTACTTC.